This T cell receptor beta chain was captured by sequencing in a study of blood T cell repertoires in COVID-19. Study overall: The United States, Italy and Spain provided the acute and convalescent COVID-19 samples. From T cells, B-cell-depleted T cells, or PBMCs came the material, which was cDNA or gDNA.

Trimming stripped 3 bases from V and 0 bases from J, with 12 bases between. From germline, CDR1 is PRHDT and CDR2 FYEKMQ (reference sequence). This CDR3 contains 15 residues. As originally analysed: Estimation of nucleated cell counts was performed using reference gene primer amplification. The table came from immunoSEQ multiplex PCR; TCRdb's copy has only in-frame clones and leaves some out. V and J calls plus clone size are reproduced from that table; the DNA served to infer D and trimming. Counted here are about 190,000 clones, about 91% occurring once; the ten biggest clones make up approximately 4%.

Sequenced input: peripheral blood. The clonotype was recovered from a woman under 40 with acute or convalescent COVID-19. This chain connects TRBV13 to TRBJ2-7; D unresolved. The CDR3 region has the DNA TGTGCCAGCAGCTTTGGAGTTTCTAGCTCCTACGAGCAGTACTTC. This sequence encodes CASSFGVSSSYEQYF.